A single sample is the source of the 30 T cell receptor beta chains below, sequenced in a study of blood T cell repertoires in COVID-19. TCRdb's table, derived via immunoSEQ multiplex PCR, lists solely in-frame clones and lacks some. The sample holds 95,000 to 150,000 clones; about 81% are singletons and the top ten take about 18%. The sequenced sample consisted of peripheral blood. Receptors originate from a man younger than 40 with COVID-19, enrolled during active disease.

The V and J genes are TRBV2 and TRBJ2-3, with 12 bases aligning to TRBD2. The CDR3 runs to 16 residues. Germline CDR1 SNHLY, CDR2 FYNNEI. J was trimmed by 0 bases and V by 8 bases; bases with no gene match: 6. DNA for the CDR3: TGTGCCAGCCAGAGACTAGCGGGGGCTAGCACAGATACGCAGTATTTT. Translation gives CASQRLAGASTDTQYF.

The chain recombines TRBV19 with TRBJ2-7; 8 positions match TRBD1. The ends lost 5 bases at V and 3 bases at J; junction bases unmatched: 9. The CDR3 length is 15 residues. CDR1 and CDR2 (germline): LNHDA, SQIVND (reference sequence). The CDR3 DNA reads TGTGCCAGTAGTTCTCTCGGACAGGGCGTCTACGAGCAGTACTTC. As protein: CASSSLGQGVYEQYF.

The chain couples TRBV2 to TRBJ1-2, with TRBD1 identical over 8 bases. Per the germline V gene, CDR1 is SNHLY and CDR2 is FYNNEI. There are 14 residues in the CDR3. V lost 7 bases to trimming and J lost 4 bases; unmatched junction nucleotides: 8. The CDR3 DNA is TGTGCCAGCAATAGCGGACAGGGCAGCTATGGCTACACCTTC. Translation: CASNSGQGSYGYTF.

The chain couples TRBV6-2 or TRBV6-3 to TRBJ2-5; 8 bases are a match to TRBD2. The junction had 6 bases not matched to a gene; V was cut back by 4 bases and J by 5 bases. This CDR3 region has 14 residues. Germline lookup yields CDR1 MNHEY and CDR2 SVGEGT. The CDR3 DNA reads TGTGCCAGCAGTTTCGGGGGGGCCCGGGAGACCCAGTACTTC. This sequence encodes CASSFGGARETQYF.

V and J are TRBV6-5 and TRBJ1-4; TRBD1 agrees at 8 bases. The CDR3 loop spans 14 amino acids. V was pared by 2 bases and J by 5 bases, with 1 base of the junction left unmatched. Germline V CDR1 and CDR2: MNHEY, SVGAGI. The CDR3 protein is CASSYRTGNEKLFF. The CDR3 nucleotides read TGTGCCAGCAGTTACCGGACAGGGAATGAAAAACTGTTTTTT.

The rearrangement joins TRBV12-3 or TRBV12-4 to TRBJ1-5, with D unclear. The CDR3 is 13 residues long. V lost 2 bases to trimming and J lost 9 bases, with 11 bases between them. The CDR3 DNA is TGTGCCAGCAGTTTAAGTAATTTGGCGCCCCAGCATTTT. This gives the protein CASSLSNLAPQHF.

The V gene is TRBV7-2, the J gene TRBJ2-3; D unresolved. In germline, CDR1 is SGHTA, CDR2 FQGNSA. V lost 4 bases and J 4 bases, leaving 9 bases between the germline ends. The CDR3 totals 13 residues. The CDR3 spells CASSSALPDTQYF. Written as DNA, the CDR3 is TGTGCCAGCAGCTCCGCACTACCAGATACGCAGTATTTT.

The CDR3 loop is CASSLGVSAGQDTQYF. CDR3 bases: TGTGCCAGCAGCTTAGGAGTCTCGGCAGGGCAAGATACGCAGTATTTT. The genes are TRBV7-2 and TRBJ2-3; TRBD1 might be the D (5 bases). Germline CDR1 and CDR2: SGHTA and FQGNSA. The V end lost 1 base, the J end lost 5 bases, and 16 bases lay between the germline ends. CDR3 size: 16 residues. Together with reference TRBV7-2 and TRBJ2-3, the CDR3 gives the full variable domain: GAGVSQSPSNKVTEKGKDVELRCDPISGHTALYWYRQSLGQGLEFLIYFQGNSAPDKSGLPSDRFSAERTGGSVSTLTIQRTQQEDSAVYLCASSLGVSAGQDTQYFGPGTRLTVL.

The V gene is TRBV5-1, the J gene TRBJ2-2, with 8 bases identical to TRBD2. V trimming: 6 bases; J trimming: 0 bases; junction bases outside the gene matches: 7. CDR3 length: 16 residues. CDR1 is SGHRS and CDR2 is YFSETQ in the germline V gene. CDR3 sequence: CASTTRGRTNTGELFF. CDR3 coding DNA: TGCGCCAGCACCACTCGCGGGAGGACGAACACCGGGGAGCTGTTTTTT.

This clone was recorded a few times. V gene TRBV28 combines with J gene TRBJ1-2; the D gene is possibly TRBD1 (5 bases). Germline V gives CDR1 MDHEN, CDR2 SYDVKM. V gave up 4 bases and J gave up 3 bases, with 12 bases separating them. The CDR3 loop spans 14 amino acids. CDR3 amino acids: CASSWGGIDYGYTF. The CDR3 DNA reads TGTGCCAGCAGTTGGGGGGGGATCGACTATGGCTACACCTTC.

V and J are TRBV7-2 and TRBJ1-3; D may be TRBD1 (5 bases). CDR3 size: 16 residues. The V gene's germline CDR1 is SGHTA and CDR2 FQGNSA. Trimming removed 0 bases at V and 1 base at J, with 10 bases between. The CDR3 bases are TGTGCCAGCAGCTTAGCGGCGGGGCCATCTGGAAACACCATATATTTT. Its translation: CASSLAAGPSGNTIYF.

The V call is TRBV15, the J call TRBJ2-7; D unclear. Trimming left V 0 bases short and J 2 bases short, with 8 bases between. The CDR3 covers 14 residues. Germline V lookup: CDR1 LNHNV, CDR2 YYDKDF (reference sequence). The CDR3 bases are TGTGCCACCAGCAGAGATCTGCAGACCTACGAGCAGTACTTC. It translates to CATSRDLQTYEQYF. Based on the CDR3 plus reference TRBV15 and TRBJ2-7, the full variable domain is DAMVIQNPRYQVTQFGKPVTLSCSQTLNHNVMYWYQQKSSQAPKLLFHYYDKDFNNEADTPDNFQSRRPNTSFCFLDIRSPGLGDTAMYLCATSRDLQTYEQYFGPGTRLTVT.

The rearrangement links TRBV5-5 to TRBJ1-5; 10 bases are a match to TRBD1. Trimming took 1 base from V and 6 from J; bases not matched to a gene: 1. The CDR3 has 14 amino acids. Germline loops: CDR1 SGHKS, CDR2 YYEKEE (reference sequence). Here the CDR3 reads CASSLWDRGQPQHF. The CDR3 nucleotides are TGTGCCAGCAGCTTGTGGGACAGGGGTCAGCCCCAGCATTTT. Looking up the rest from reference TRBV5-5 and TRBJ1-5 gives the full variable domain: DAGVTQSPTHLIKTRGQQVTLRCSPISGHKSVSWYQQVLGQGPQFIFQYYEKEERGRGNFPDRFSARQFPNYSSELNVNALLLGDSALYLCASSLWDRGQPQHFGDGTRLSIL.

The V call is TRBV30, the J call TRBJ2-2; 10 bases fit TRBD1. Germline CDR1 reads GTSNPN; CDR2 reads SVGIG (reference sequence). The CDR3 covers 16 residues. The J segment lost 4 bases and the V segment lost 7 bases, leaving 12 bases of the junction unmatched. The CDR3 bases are TGTGCCTACCAATGGAGGGACAGGGGTGGCACCGGGGAGCTGTTTTTT. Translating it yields CAYQWRDRGGTGELFF.

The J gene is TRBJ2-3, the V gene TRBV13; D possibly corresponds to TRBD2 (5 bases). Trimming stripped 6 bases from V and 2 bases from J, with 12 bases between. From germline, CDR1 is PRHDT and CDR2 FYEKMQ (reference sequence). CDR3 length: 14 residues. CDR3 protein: CASSKGANTDTQYF. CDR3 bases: TGTGCCAGCAGTAAGGGAGCAAACACAGATACGCAGTATTTT.

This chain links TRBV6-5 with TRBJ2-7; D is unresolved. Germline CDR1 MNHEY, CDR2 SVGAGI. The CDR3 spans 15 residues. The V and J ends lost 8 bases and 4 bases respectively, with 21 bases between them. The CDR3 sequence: CASSFIDSDPYEQYF. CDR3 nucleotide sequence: TGTGCCAGCTCCTTTATAGACTCTGATCCGTACGAGCAGTACTTC.

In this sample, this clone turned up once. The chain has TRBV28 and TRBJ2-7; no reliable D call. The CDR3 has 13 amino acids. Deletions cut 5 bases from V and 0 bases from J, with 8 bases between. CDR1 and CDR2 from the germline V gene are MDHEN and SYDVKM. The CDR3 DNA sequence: TGTGCCAGCAGTCTCGTGAGCTCCTACGAGCAGTACTTC. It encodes CASSLVSSYEQYF. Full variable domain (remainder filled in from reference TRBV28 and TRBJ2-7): DVKVTQSSRYLVKRTGEKVFLECVQDMDHENMFWYRQDPGLGLRLIYFSYDVKMKEKGDIPEGYSVSREKKERFSLILESASTNQTSMYLCASSLVSSYEQYFGPGTRLTVT.

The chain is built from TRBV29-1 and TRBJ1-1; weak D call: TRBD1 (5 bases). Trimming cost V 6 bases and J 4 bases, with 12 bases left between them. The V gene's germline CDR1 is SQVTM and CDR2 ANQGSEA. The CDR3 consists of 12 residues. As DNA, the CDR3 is TGCAGCGTGTTTGACAGAACCACTGAAGCTTTCTTT. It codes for CSVFDRTTEAFF.

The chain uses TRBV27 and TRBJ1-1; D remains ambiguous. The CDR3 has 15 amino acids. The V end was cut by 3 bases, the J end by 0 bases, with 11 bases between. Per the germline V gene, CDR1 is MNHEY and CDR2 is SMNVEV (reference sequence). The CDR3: CASSFRLALNTEAFF. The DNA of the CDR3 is TGTGCCAGCAGTTTTCGTCTGGCTTTGAACACTGAAGCTTTCTTT.

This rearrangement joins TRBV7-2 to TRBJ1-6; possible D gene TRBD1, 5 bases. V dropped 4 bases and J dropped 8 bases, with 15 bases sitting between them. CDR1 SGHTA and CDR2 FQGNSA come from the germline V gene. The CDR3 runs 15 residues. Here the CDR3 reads CASSSQGYHDSPLHF. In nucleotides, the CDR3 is TGTGCCAGCAGCTCTCAGGGATATCACGATTCACCCCTCCACTTT.

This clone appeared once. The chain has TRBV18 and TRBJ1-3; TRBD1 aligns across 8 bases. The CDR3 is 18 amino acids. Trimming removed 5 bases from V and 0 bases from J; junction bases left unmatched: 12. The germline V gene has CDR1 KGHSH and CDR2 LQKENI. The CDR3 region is CASSSLGTGSSSGNTIYF. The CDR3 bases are TGTGCCAGCTCATCACTTGGGACAGGATCGTCCTCTGGAAACACCATATATTTT.

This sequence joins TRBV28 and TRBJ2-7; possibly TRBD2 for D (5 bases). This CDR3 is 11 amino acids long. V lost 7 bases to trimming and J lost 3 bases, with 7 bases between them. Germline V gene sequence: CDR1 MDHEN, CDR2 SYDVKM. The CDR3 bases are TGTGCCAGCACTAGCAACTACGAGCAGTACTTC. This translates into CASTSNYEQYF.

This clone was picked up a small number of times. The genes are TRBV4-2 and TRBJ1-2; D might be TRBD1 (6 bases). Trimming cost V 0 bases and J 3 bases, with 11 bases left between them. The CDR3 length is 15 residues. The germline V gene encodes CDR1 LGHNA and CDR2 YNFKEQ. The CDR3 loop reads CASSQEGGRHYGYTF. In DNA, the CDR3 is TGTGCCAGCAGCCAAGAGGGGGGGCGCCACTATGGCTACACCTTC.

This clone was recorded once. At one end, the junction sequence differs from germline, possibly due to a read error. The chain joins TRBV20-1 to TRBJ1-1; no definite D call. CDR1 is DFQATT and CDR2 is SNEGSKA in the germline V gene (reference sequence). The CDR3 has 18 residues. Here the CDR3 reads CSASLPVQADLQNAEAFF. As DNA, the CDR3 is TGCAGTGCTAGTTTACCGGTGCAGGCCGATCTACAGAACGCTGAAGCTTTCTTT.

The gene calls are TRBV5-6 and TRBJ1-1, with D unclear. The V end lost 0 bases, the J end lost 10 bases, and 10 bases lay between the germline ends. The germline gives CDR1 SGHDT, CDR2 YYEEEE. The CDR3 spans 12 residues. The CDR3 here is CASSLVEGLAFF. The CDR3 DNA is TGTGCCAGCAGCTTGGTAGAGGGCTTAGCTTTCTTT.

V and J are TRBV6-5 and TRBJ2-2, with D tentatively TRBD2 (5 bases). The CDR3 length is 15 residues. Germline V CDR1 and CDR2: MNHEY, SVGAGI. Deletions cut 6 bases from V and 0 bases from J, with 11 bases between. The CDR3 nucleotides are TGTGCCAGCAGAACTACTAGAGCGAACACCGGGGAGCTGTTTTTT. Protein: CASRTTRANTGELFF.

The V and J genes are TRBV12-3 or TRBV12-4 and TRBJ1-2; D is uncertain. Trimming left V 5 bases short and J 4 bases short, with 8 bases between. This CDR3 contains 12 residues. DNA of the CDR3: TGTGCCAGCAGTACCCGGGGCTATGGCTACACCTTC. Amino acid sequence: CASSTRGYGYTF.

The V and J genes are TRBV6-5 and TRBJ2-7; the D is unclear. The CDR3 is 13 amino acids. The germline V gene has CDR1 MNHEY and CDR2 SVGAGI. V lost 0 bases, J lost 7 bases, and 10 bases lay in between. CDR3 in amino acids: CASSYSPPGEQYF. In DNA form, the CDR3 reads TGTGCCAGCAGTTACTCCCCCCCCGGGGAGCAGTACTTC.

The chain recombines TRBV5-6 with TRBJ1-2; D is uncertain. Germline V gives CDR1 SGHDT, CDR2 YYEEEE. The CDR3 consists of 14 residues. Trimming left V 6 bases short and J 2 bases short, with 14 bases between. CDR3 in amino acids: CASNAFSYNYGYTF. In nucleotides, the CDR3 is TGTGCCAGCAACGCTTTTTCCTACAACTATGGCTACACCTTC.

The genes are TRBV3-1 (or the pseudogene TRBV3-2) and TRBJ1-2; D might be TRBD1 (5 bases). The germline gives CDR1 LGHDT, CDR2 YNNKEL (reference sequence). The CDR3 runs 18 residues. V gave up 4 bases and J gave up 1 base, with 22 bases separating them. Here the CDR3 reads CASSPTSQRGGINYGYTF. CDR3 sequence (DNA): TGTGCCAGCAGCCCTACGAGTCAACGCGGGGGGATTAACTATGGCTACACCTTC.